A single sample is the source of the 32 T cell receptor beta chains below, sequenced in a study of Graves' ophthalmopathy and Graves' hyperthyroidism. Scientists amplified the TCR beta CDR3 regions from RNA transcripts. RT-PCR with HTBI primers came first, then second-round multiplex PCR. TCRdb recomputed calls from the multiplex PCR reads with MiXCR, one row per CDR3 protein. Among roughly 400,000 distinct CDR3 sequences listed, about 17% were seen once. Sequenced: peripheral blood. The receptors here all came from a woman aged 18-30 years with Graves' ophthalmopathy.

This clonotype was seen at least ten times. The rearrangement joins TRBV7-2 to TRBJ2-7, with D perhaps assigned TRBD1 or TRBD2 (5 bases each). Germline values: CDR1 SGHTA, CDR2 FQGNSA. The CDR3 runs to 14 residues. Between the trimmed V and J ends, which lost 1 base and 4 bases, there was a span of 11 bases. CDR3 nucleotides: TGTGCCAGCAGCTTAGGGGCGAGGGGATACGAGCAGTACTTC. Translated: CASSLGARGYEQYF.

This clonotype was recorded many times. The chain joins TRBV5-6 to TRBJ1-1, with a tentative D call TRBD1 (5 bases). This CDR3 contains 14 residues. The germline V gene has CDR1 SGHDT and CDR2 YYEEEE. The V gene lost 1 base and the J gene lost 7 bases, with 14 bases spanning the gap. DNA of the CDR3: TGTGCCAGCAGCTTGCGAGGGGTCAGCCTTGAAGCTTTCTTT. It encodes CASSLRGVSLEAFF. The variable domain in full, with the rest retrieved from reference TRBV5-6 and TRBJ1-1, is DAGVTQSPTHLIKTRGQQVTLRCSPKSGHDTVSWYQQALGQGPQFIFQYYEEEERQRGNFPDRFSGHQFPNYSSELNVNALLLGDSALYLCASSLRGVSLEAFFGQGTRLTVV.

With regard to this clonotype: This CDR3 is missing its conserved last phenylalanine or tryptophan, likely due to a read error. The chain joins TRBV12-3 or TRBV12-4 to TRBJ2-4; unclear D gene. Between the trimmed V and J ends, which lost 5 bases and 7 bases, there was a span of 18 bases. The CDR3 is 15 amino acids. The CDR3 DNA reads as TGTGCCAGCAGTGCCAGACACCGCCTGGGGAACATTCAGTACCTC. Protein sequence: CASSARHRLGNIQYL.

This clonotype was picked up many times. The V and J genes are TRBV28 and TRBJ1-5; D might be TRBD1 (5 bases). Germline CDR1 is MDHEN and CDR2 is SYDVKM. The CDR3 extends over 11 amino acids. V gave up 6 bases and J gave up 6 bases, with 6 bases separating them. This CDR3 reads CASRRGQPQHF. Written as DNA, the CDR3 is TGTGCCAGCAGAAGGGGTCAGCCCCAGCATTTT.

This clonotype was seen ten or more times. The V call is TRBV20-1, the J call TRBJ1-5; D is unclear. Trimming left V 5 bases short and J 9 bases short, with 20 bases between. The CDR3 spans 14 residues. The germline CDR1 and CDR2 sequences are DFQATT and SNEGSKA (reference sequence). The CDR3 sequence is CSAQSWNDPRPQHF. The DNA of the CDR3 is TGCAGTGCTCAAAGCTGGAACGACCCCAGGCCCCAGCATTTT.

The V gene is TRBV7-3, the J gene TRBJ2-2; D ambiguous. Looked up from germline, CDR1 is SGHTA and CDR2 is FQGTGA. V lost 1 base and J lost 0, with 6 bases in between. The CDR3 covers 15 residues. The CDR3 DNA is TGTGCCAGCAGCTTAAATTCCGCGAACACCGGGGAGCTGTTTTTT. The encoded protein is CASSLNSANTGELFF.

This clonotype has ten or more counts. The rearrangement uses TRBV6-1 and TRBJ1-1; 8 nucleotides align to TRBD1. Germline loops: CDR1 MNHNS, CDR2 SASEGT. The V gene end was trimmed by 2 bases and the J gene end by 4 bases; junction bases not matched to a gene: 12. The CDR3 loop spans 17 amino acids. The CDR3 is CASSEPPGQALGTEAFF. For the CDR3, the DNA is TGTGCCAGCAGTGAACCACCGGGACAGGCTTTGGGCACTGAAGCTTTCTTT.

This clonotype has ten or more counts. This chain uses TRBV25-1 with TRBJ1-5, with D uncertain. The CDR3 has 12 amino acids. Germline values: CDR1 MGHDK, CDR2 SYGVNS. V shed 3 bases and J shed 5 bases, with 5 bases lying between them. The CDR3 coding sequence is TGTGCCAGCAGTGATGGGTATCAGCCCCAGCATTTT. It codes for CASSDGYQPQHF.

The table lists this clonotype with many counts. The rearrangement joins TRBV6-2 or TRBV6-3 to TRBJ1-1; D is unclear. Trimming cost V 7 bases and J 1 base, with 16 bases left between them. This CDR3 region has 15 residues. Germline CDR1 reads MNHEY; CDR2 reads SVGEGT. CDR3 amino acids: CASTPPTTRNTEAFF. The DNA for the CDR3 is TGTGCCAGCACCCCCCCGACTACCCGGAACACTGAAGCTTTCTTT.

This clonotype came up many times. Since a much larger clone is just one base distant, this may be a read error. This CDR3 is missing its conserved last phenylalanine or tryptophan, likely due to a read error. The J gene is TRBJ1-1, the V gene TRBV12-3 or TRBV12-4; D unclear. V dropped 5 bases and J dropped 1 base, with 11 bases sitting between them. The CDR3 runs 14 residues. For the CDR3, the DNA is TGTGCCAGCAGTCCTGGGTGGCCGAACACTGAAGCTTTCCTT. It translates to CASSPGWPNTEAFL.

The sample holds many counts of this clonotype. The V call is TRBV20-1, the J call TRBJ2-2; 7 nucleotides align to TRBD1. The germline CDR1 and CDR2 sequences are DFQATT and SNEGSKA (reference sequence). The V segment lost 1 base and the J segment 1 base; nucleotides outside the gene matches: 0. This CDR3 is built from 14 residues. CDR3 sequence: CSARGTGNTGELFF. The CDR3 bases are TGCAGTGCTAGAGGGACAGGGAACACCGGGGAGCTGTTTTTT.

The genes are TRBV6-1 and TRBJ2-4; 9 bases map to TRBD1. V lost 4 bases to trimming and J lost 4 bases; unmatched junction nucleotides: 2. There are 14 residues in the CDR3. CDR1 MNHNS and CDR2 SASEGT come from the germline V gene. The CDR3 loop reads CASSAGQGKNIQYF. CDR3 nucleotides: TGTGCCAGCAGTGCCGGACAGGGGAAAAACATTCAGTACTTC.

This clonotype showed up many times. The genes are TRBV3-1 and TRBJ1-2, with TRBD1 as a possible D gene (5 bases). The CDR3 spans 14 residues. Germline V gene data show CDR1 as LGHDT and CDR2 as YNNKEL (reference sequence). V was trimmed by 5 bases and J by 2 bases, leaving 12 bases between them. The CDR3 is CASSSLDRNYGYTF. The CDR3 DNA is TGTGCCAGCAGCTCTCTTGACAGAAACTATGGCTACACCTTC.

This chain connects TRBV2 to TRBJ2-3; 8 bases are a match to TRBD2. Germline CDR1 reads SNHLY; CDR2 reads FYNNEI. The CDR3 runs 15 residues. After removal of 5 bases from V and 2 bases from J, the junction contained 6 bases not matched to a gene. In DNA form, the CDR3 reads TGTGCCAGCAGTCCGAATAGCGGGAACACAGATACGCAGTATTTT. Translation gives CASSPNSGNTDTQYF.

This clonotype was seen only a few times. For the CDR3, the DNA is TGTGCCAGCAGGCCAGGGACTAGCGGGGAAGAGACCCAGTACTTC. Amino acids: CASRPGTSGEETQYF. V usage is TRBV12-3 or TRBV12-4 and J usage is TRBJ2-5, with 13 bases that match TRBD2. This CDR3 has 15 residues. J gave up 3 bases and V 6 bases, and 4 bases lay outside the gene matches.

At least ten counts were recorded for this clonotype. The genes are TRBV10-3 and TRBJ1-1; D is unresolved. The V and J ends lost 4 bases and 6 bases respectively, with 12 bases between them. This CDR3 spans 13 amino acids. The V gene's germline CDR1 is ENHRY and CDR2 SYGVKD. In DNA form, the CDR3 reads TGTGCCATCAGTGTCTCCCAGGAGGCTGAAGCTTTCTTT. It codes for CAISVSQEAEAFF.

This clonotype was counted at least ten times. The CDR3 bases are TGTGCCAGCAGTTTAGTATCGGGCTACTCGAACACTGAAGCTTTCTTT. Its translation: CASSLVSGYSNTEAFF. This sequence joins TRBV12-3 or TRBV12-4 and TRBJ1-1, with no clear D. Trimming stripped 1 base from V and 1 base from J, with 13 bases between. The CDR3 spans 16 residues.

This clonotype was seen ten or more times. The chain is built from TRBV25-1 and TRBJ1-1, with D possibly matching TRBD1 (6 bases). The CDR3 extends over 15 amino acids. CDR1 MGHDK and CDR2 SYGVNS come from the germline V gene. Trimming removed 4 bases at V and 2 bases at J, with 14 bases between. DNA for the CDR3: TGTGCCAGCAGTGCGGGAGGGGGGGCAAACACTGAAGCTTTCTTT. Amino acids: CASSAGGGANTEAFF.

This clonotype has more than one count but fewer than ten. The chain is built from TRBV11-1 and TRBJ2-7; tentative D call: TRBD2 (6 bases). V gave up 0 bases and J gave up 3 bases, with 27 bases separating them. The V gene's germline CDR1 is SGHAT and CDR2 FQDESV (reference sequence). The CDR3 consists of 20 residues. CDR3 bases: TGTGCCAGCAGCTTAGCCGGGGCGAGGGGTCCACTAGCTCGGTACTACGAGCAGTACTTC. Translating it yields CASSLAGARGPLARYYEQYF.

This clonotype was seen ten or more times. The DNA of the CDR3 is TGTGCCAGCAGCGTAGAAGGGTTGAGTAATCAGCCCCAGCATTTT. This gives the protein CASSVEGLSNQPQHF. The rearrangement links TRBV9 to TRBJ1-5; D gene unclear. This CDR3 is 15 amino acids long. V was shortened by 0 bases and J by 4 bases, with 11 bases between the two germline ends. CDR1 SGDLS and CDR2 YYNGEE come from the germline V gene.

This clonotype was counted at least ten times. The rearrangement uses TRBV3-1 and TRBJ1-1; D unresolved. Deletions cut 1 base from V and 0 bases from J, with 12 bases between. Germline loops: CDR1 LGHDT, CDR2 YNNKEL (reference sequence). The CDR3 runs to 16 residues. CDR3 DNA sequence: TGTGCCAGCAGCCAAGGCCAGGACGATATGAACACTGAAGCTTTCTTT. It yields the protein CASSQGQDDMNTEAFF.

The table lists this clonotype with many counts. V is TRBV5-6 and J is TRBJ1-1; D call uncertain. Trimming left V 4 bases short and J 7 bases short, with 8 bases between. The CDR3 totals 11 residues. The germline V gene encodes CDR1 SGHDT and CDR2 YYEEEE. The CDR3 spells CASSHADEAFF. CDR3 in DNA: TGTGCCAGCAGCCATGCAGATGAAGCTTTCTTT.

This clonotype came up many times. V usage is TRBV6-2 or TRBV6-3 and J usage is TRBJ1-1, with D tentatively TRBD1 (6 bases). This CDR3 is 17 amino acids long. Germline V lookup: CDR1 MNHEY, CDR2 SVGEGT. Trimming stripped 6 bases from V and 0 bases from J, with 20 bases between. The CDR3 DNA follows: TGTGCCAGCAGCTCCTACTCGGGACACAGCATGAACACTGAAGCTTTCTTT. Protein sequence: CASSSYSGHSMNTEAFF.

This clonotype was observed at least ten times. The chain combines TRBV12-3 or TRBV12-4 with TRBJ1-2; the D is unclear. The CDR3 sequence is 17 residues long. V was clipped by 0 bases and J by 3 bases, with 17 bases between them. CDR3: CASSLALGNYWDYGYTF. For the CDR3, the DNA is TGTGCCAGCAGTTTAGCGCTGGGTAACTACTGGGACTATGGCTACACCTTC.

The V gene is TRBV10-3, the J gene TRBJ2-2, with unresolved D. The CDR3 is 14 residues long. Between the trimmed V and J ends, which lost 4 bases and 1 base, there was a span of 7 bases. The V gene's germline CDR1 is ENHRY and CDR2 SYGVKD. CDR3: CAISGGVNTGELFF. CDR3 DNA: TGTGCCATCAGTGGTGGAGTGAACACCGGGGAGCTGTTTTTT.

This clonotype was seen at least ten times. The gene calls are TRBV29-1 and TRBJ2-7; tentatively, D is TRBD2 (6 bases). With 5 bases removed from V and 3 bases from J, the gap between germline ends came to 17 bases. Germline CDR1 is SQVTM and CDR2 is ANQGSEA. This CDR3 spans 14 amino acids. The CDR3 bases are TGCAGCGTTCGGGACGGGAGCCTCGGCTACGAGCAGTACTTC. It translates to CSVRDGSLGYEQYF.

CDR3 in DNA: TGTGCCAGCAGTTTGAGGGGACCTGCTGAAGCTTTCTTT. It translates to CASSLRGPAEAFF. V and J are TRBV27 and TRBJ1-1; D possibly corresponds to TRBD1 (5 bases). CDR3 size: 13 residues. Per the germline V gene, CDR1 is MNHEY and CDR2 is SMNVEV (reference sequence). The ends were cut back, 3 bases at V and 6 bases at J, with 11 bases in the middle.

The chain couples TRBV29-1 to TRBJ2-1, with 8 bases that match TRBD2. The CDR3 extends over 12 amino acids. Germline CDR1 is SQVTM and CDR2 is ANQGSEA. The V segment lost 2 bases and the J segment 13 bases; nucleotides outside the gene matches: 7. The CDR3 DNA sequence: TGCAGCGTTGAAACTCCGGGAGGGCCCCAGTTCTTC. Translating it yields CSVETPGGPQFF.

This clonotype appeared many times. The J gene is TRBJ2-7, the V gene TRBV15; TRBD1 might be the D (6 bases). The germline V gene has CDR1 LNHNV and CDR2 YYDKDF (reference sequence). The ends were cut back, 0 bases at V and 0 bases at J, with 9 bases in the middle. The CDR3 is 15 residues long. In nucleotides, the CDR3 is TGTGCCACCAGCAGAGAGAAAGGGGGCTCCTACGAGCAGTACTTC. It encodes CATSREKGGSYEQYF.

This clonotype was detected many times. The chain uses TRBV6-1 and TRBJ2-6; perhaps TRBD1 as D (5 bases). Germline V gene sequence: CDR1 MNHNS, CDR2 SASEGT. The V and J ends lost 6 bases and 0 bases respectively, with 9 bases between them. The CDR3 loop spans 15 amino acids. CDR3 bases: TGTGCCAGCAGGGACACAATCTCTGGGGCCAACGTCCTGACTTTC. Protein product: CASRDTISGANVLTF.

This clonotype was observed many times. The chain employs TRBV11-2 and TRBJ1-1, with D hard to call. This CDR3 region has 15 residues. Germline CDR1 is SGHAT and CDR2 is FQNNGV. Trimming cost V 1 base and J 0 bases, with 9 bases left between them. CDR3 nucleotides: TGTGCCAGCAGCTTAGTCCCTCGGATGAACACTGAAGCTTTCTTT. Amino acids: CASSLVPRMNTEAFF.

This clonotype was seen at least ten times. The chain carries TRBV6-2 or TRBV6-3 and TRBJ1-5; maybe TRBD1 (6 bases). The CDR3 spans 18 residues. The V gene's germline CDR1 is MNHEY and CDR2 SVGEGT. V was clipped by 2 bases and J by 1 base, with 18 bases between them. The CDR3: CASSYNGGGAKSNQPQHF. The DNA for the CDR3 is TGTGCCAGCAGTTACAACGGTGGGGGGGCTAAAAGCAATCAGCCCCAGCATTTT.